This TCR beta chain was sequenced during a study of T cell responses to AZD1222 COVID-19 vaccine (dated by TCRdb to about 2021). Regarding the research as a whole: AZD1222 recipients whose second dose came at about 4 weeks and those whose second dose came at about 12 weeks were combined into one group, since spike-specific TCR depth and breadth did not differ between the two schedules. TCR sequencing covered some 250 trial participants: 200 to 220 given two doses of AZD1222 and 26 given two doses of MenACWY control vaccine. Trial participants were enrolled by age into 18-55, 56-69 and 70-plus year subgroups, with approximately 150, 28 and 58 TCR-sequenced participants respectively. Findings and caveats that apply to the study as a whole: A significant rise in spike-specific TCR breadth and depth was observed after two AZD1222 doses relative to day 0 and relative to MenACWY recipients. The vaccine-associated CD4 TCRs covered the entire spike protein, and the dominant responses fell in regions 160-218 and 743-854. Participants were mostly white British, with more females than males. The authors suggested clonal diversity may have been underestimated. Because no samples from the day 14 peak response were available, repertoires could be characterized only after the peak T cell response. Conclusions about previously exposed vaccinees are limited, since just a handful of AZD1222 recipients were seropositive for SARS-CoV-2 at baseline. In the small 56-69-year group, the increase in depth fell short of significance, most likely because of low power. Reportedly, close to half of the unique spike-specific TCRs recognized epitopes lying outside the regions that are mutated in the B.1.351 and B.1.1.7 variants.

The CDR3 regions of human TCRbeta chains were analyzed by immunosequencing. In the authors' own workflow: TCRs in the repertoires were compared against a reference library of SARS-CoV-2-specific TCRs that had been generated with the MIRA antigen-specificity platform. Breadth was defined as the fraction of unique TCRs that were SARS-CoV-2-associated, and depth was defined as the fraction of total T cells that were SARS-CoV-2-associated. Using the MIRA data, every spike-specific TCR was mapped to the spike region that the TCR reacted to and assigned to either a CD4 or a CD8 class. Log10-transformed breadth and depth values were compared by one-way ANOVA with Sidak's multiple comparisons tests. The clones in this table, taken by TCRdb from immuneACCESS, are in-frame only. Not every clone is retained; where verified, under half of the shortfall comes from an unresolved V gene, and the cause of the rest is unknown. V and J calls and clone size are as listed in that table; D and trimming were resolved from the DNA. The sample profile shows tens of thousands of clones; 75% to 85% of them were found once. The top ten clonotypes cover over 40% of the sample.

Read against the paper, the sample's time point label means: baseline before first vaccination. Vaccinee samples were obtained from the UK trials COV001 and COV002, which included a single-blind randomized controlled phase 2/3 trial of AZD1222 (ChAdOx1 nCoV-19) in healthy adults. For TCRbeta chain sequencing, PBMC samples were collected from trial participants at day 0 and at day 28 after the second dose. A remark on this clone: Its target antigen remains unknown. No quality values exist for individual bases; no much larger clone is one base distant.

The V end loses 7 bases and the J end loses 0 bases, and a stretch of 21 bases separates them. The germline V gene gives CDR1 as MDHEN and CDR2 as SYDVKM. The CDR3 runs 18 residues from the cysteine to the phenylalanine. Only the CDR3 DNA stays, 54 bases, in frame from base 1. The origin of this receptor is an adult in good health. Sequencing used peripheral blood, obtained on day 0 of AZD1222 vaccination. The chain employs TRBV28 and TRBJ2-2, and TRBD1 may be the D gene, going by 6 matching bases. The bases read TGTGCCAGCACATCGCTGGGACAAATAACGACGAACACCGGGGAGCTGTTTTTT. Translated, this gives CASTSLGQITTNTGELFF.